The T cell receptor beta chain described here comes from a study of T cells in Graves' hyperthyroidism and ophthalmopathy. The V segment lost 6 bases and the J segment 3 bases; nucleotides outside the gene matches: 5. The length of the CDR3 is 14 residues. The germline CDR1 and CDR2 sequences are SNHLY and FYNNEI. Using RNA transcripts as the source, TCR beta CDR3 regions were amplified. First-round RT-PCR of the TCR CDR3 relied on the HTBI primer set. TCRdb reprocessed the multiplex PCR reads with MiXCR, giving one entry per CDR3 protein. The table includes about 420,000 distinct CDR3 sequences, 15% to 18% detected once.

The sequenced material came from blood. This chain joins TRBV2 and TRBJ1-5; 7 nucleotides agree with TRBD1. This TCR was recovered from a young woman with Graves' hyperthyroidism. As DNA, the CDR3 is TGTGCCAGCAGGCAAACAGGGGACAATCAGCCCCAGCATTTT. Protein: CASRQTGDNQPQHF.